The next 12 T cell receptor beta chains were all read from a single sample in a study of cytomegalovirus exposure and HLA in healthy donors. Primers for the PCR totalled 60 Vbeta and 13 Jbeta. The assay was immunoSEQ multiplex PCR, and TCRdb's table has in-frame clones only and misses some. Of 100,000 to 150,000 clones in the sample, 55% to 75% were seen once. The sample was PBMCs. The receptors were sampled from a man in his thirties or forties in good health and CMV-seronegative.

The CDR3 here is CASRGGEESEQYF. CDR3 coding DNA: TGCGCCAGCAGGGGGGGTGAGGAGTCCGAGCAGTACTTC. J is TRBJ2-7 and V is TRBV5-1; D perhaps matches TRBD2 (6 bases). V lost 5 bases, J lost 6 bases, and 15 bases lay in between. Germline V gives CDR1 SGHRS, CDR2 YFSETQ. There are 13 residues in the CDR3. Complete variable domain (other parts from reference TRBV5-1 and TRBJ2-7): KAGVTQTPRYLIKTRGQQVTLSCSPISGHRSVSWYQQTPGQGLQFLFEYFSETQRNKGNFPGRFSGRQFSNSRSEMNVSTLELGDSALYLCASRGGEESEQYFGPGTRLTVT.

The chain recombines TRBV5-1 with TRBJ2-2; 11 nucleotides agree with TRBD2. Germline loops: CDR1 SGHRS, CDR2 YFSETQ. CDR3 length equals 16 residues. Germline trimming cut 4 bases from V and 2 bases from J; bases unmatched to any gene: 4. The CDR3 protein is CASSLTSGVNTGELFF. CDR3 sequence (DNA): TGCGCCAGCAGCCTGACTAGCGGGGTTAACACCGGGGAGCTGTTTTTT.

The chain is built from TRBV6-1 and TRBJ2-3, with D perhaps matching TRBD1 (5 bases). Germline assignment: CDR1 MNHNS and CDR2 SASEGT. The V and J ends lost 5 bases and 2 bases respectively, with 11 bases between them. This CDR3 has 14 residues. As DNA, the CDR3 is TGTGCCAGCAGTATACGACAGCTCACAGATACGCAGTATTTT. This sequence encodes CASSIRQLTDTQYF.

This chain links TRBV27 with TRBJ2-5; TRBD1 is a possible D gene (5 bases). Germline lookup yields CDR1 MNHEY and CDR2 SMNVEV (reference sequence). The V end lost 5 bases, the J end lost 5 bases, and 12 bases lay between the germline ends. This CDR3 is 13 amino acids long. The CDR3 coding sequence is TGTGCCAGCAGTCCCCAGGGTTCGGAGACCCAGTACTTC. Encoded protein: CASSPQGSETQYF.

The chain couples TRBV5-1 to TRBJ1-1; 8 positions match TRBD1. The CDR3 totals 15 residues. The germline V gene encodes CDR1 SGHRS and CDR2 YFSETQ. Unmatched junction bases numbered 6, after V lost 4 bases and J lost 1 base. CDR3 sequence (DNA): TGCGCCAGCAGCGCCTCGGACAGGGCGAACACTGAAGCTTTCTTT. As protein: CASSASDRANTEAFF.

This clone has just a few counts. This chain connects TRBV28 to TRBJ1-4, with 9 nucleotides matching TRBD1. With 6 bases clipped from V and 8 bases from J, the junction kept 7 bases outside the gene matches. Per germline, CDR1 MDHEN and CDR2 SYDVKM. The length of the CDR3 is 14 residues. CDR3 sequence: CASRTTGGMEKLFF. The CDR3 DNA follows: TGTGCCAGCAGGACGACAGGGGGGATGGAAAAACTGTTTTTT. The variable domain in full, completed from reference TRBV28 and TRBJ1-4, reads DVKVTQSSRYLVKRTGEKVFLECVQDMDHENMFWYRQDPGLGLRLIYFSYDVKMKEKGDIPEGYSVSREKKERFSLILESASTNQTSMYLCASRTTGGMEKLFFGSGTQLSVL.

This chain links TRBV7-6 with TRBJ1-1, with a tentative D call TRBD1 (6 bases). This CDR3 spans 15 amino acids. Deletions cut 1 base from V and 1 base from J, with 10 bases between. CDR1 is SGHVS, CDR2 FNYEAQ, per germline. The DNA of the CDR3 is TGTGCCAGCAGCTTAGGCCCAGGGGAGAACACTGAAGCTTTCTTT. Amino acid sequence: CASSLGPGENTEAFF.

The CDR3 bases are TGTGCCAGCAGTCCACGGGACAGAGTGACCGGGGAGCTGTTTTTT. This codes for CASSPRDRVTGELFF. V usage is TRBV27 and J usage is TRBJ2-2; TRBD1 aligns across 7 bases. Germline V CDR1 and CDR2: MNHEY, SMNVEV (reference sequence). This CDR3 is built from 15 residues. Germline trimming cut 5 bases from V and 5 bases from J; bases unmatched to any gene: 8.

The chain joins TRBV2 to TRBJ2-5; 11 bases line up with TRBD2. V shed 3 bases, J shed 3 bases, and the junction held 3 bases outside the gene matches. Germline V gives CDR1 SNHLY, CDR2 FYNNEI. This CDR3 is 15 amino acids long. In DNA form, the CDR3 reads TGTGCCAGCAGTGAGATACTAGCGGGGGAAGAGACCCAGTACTTC. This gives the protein CASSEILAGEETQYF. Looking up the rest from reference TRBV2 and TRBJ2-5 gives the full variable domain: EPEVTQTPSHQVTQMGQEVILRCVPISNHLYFYWYRQILGQKVEFLVSFYNNEISEKSEIFDDQFSVERPDGSNFTLKIRSTKLEDSAMYFCASSEILAGEETQYFGPGTRLLVL.

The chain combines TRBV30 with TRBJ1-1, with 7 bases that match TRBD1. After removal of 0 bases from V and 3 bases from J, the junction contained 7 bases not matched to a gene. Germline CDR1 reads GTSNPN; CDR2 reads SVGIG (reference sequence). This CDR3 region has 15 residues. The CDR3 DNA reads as TGTGCCTGGAGTGTAGGAGGGGGCTTCTACACTGAAGCTTTCTTT. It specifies CAWSVGGGFYTEAFF.

CDR3 in amino acids: CASTGGVTQYF. DNA of the CDR3: TGTGCCAGCACCGGCGGTGTGACCCAGTACTTC. The V and J genes are TRBV5-5 and TRBJ2-5; D uncertain. CDR3 length equals 11 residues. V lost 6 bases to trimming and J lost 7 bases, with 10 bases between them. Germline V gives CDR1 SGHKS, CDR2 YYEKEE (reference sequence).

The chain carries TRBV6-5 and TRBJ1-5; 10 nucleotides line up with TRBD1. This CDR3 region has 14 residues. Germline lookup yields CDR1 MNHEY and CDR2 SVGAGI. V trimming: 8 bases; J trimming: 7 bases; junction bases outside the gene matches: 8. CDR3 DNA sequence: TGTGCCAGCTGCCGGGACAGGGGTACCCAGCCCCAGCATTTT. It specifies CASCRDRGTQPQHF.